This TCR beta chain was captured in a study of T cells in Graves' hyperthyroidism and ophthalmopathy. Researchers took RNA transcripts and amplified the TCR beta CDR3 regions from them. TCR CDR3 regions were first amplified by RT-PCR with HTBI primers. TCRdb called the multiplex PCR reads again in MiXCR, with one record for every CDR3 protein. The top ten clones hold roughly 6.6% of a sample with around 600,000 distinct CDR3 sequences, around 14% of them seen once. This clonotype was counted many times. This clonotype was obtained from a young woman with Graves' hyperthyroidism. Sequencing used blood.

The CDR3: CASSQGWRSSSYNEQFF. The CDR3 DNA follows: TGTGCCAGCAGCCAAGGGTGGCGGTCGAGCTCCTACAATGAGCAGTTCTTC. V is TRBV3-1 and J is TRBJ2-1; D is unresolved. Germline CDR1 LGHDT, CDR2 YNNKEL (reference sequence). V was trimmed by 1 base and J by 0 bases, leaving 13 bases between them. The CDR3 extends over 17 amino acids.